The next 8 T cell receptor beta chains were all read from a single sample in a study of cytomegalovirus exposure and HLA in healthy donors. This PCR relied on a set of 60 Vbeta primers and 13 Jbeta primers. Method: immunoSEQ multiplex PCR; TCRdb's copy keeps in-frame clones and lacks some. The sample yields 130,000 to 150,000 clones, almost 80% seen once. The sequenced material came from PBMCs. All receptors come from a woman younger than 45 in good health and CMV-seronegative.

The chain carries TRBV11-1 and TRBJ2-1, with 7 nucleotides matching TRBD2. The CDR3 contains 15 residues. Unmatched junction bases numbered 4, after V lost 5 bases and J lost 0 bases. Germline CDR1 is SGHAT and CDR2 is FQDESV (reference sequence). CDR3 nucleotides: TGTGCCAGCAGCGGGGGGGGGAGCTCCTACAATGAGCAGTTCTTC. Residues: CASSGGGSSYNEQFF. The whole variable domain, remainder taken from reference TRBV11-1 and TRBJ2-1, is EAEVAQSPRYKITEKSQAVAFWCDPISGHATLYWYRQILGQGPELLVQFQDESVVDDSQLPKDRFSAERLKGVDSTLKIQPAELGDSAMYLCASSGGGSSYNEQFFGPGTRLTVL.

This chain joins TRBV7-6 and TRBJ2-7; tentatively, D is TRBD1 (5 bases). Trimming removed 1 base at V and 3 bases at J, with 7 bases between. CDR1 SGHVS and CDR2 FNYEAQ come from the germline V gene. The CDR3 length is 13 residues. CDR3 loop: CASSLGGFYEQYF. The CDR3 nucleotides read TGTGCCAGCAGCTTAGGGGGCTTCTACGAGCAGTACTTC.

This clone appeared a single time. V gene TRBV27 combines with J gene TRBJ1-2; 7 nucleotides line up with TRBD1. CDR1 MNHEY and CDR2 SMNVEV come from the germline V gene (reference sequence). The CDR3 consists of 14 residues. Trimming removed 5 bases from V and 4 bases from J; junction bases left unmatched: 7. CDR3 bases: TGTGCCAGCAGTCCCCGACAGGGACCCTATGGCTACACCTTC. Translated: CASSPRQGPYGYTF.

The chain carries TRBV5-1 and TRBJ2-4; 8 nucleotides agree with TRBD1. Germline CDR1 and CDR2: SGHRS and YFSETQ. The CDR3 runs 14 residues. J gave up 4 bases and V 4 bases, and 4 bases lay outside the gene matches. CDR3 protein: CASSDQGAKNIQYF. The CDR3 DNA reads TGCGCCAGCAGCGATCAGGGGGCTAAAAACATTCAGTACTTC.

This sequence joins TRBV19 and TRBJ2-7; 10 bases are a match to TRBD1. V dropped 2 bases and J dropped 5; count of bases not matched to a gene: 6. The CDR3 is 15 residues long. The germline CDR1 and CDR2 sequences are LNHDA and SQIVND (reference sequence). The CDR3 sequence: CASSISGTGENEQYF. The CDR3, as DNA: TGTGCCAGTAGTATAAGCGGGACAGGGGAAAACGAGCAGTACTTC.

The chain employs TRBV6-1 and TRBJ2-3; 9 bases agree with TRBD1. V lost 7 bases, J lost 2 bases, and 4 bases stayed unmatched. The CDR3 spans 14 residues. Germline values: CDR1 MNHNS, CDR2 SASEGT. CDR3 in amino acids: CASKRQGDTDTQYF. The CDR3 DNA is TGTGCCAGCAAAAGACAGGGGGACACAGATACGCAGTATTTT.

The gene calls are TRBV5-1 and TRBJ2-5; TRBD1 agrees at 8 bases. The CDR3 totals 16 residues. CDR1 is SGHRS, CDR2 YFSETQ, per germline. V dropped 5 bases and J dropped 2; count of bases not matched to a gene: 11. CDR3 DNA: TGCGCCAGCAGTTACCGCCCGGGACAGGAGCAAGAGACCCAGTACTTC. Its translation: CASSYRPGQEQETQYF.

The rearrangement links TRBV10-1 to TRBJ2-7; a weak D match, TRBD1 (5 bases). Germline CDR1 is WNHNN and CDR2 is SYGVQD (reference sequence). V was pared by 6 bases and J by 0 bases, with 12 bases between. There are 14 residues in the CDR3. The CDR3 loop reads CASSSGQPSYEQYF. The CDR3 DNA sequence: TGCGCCAGCAGCTCCGGACAACCCTCCTACGAGCAGTACTTC.